This TCR beta chain stems from a study of shared clonotypes between healthy human individuals. In the naive CD8 group, cells lacked CD45RO and were positively selected for CCR7, so terminally differentiated effector memory CD45RA+ cells were left out. Study observations and caveats: Rarefaction revealed incomplete sorted-subset sequencing despite large depth. Generally, estimated richness proved larger in naive subsets than it did in memory subsets. In a handful of donors, around 5% of naive CD4 clonotypes appeared in common.

The CDR3 is made up of 11 amino acids. Germline values: CDR1 SQVTM, CDR2 ANQGSEA. Trimming left V 8 bases short and J 5 bases short, with 12 bases between. For each subset, genomic DNA was distributed in equal portions over several immunoSEQ plates. The protocol was immunoSEQ multiplex PCR, while the TCRdb copy is restricted to in-frame clones and leaves out a portion. The sample includes about 2.1 million clones, under 95% seen only once; the top ten take roughly 1.7%. There are a few counts of this clone. Its antigen is unknown. The sample consisted of naive CD8+ T cells from PBMCs. The clonotype was recovered from a man aged 18-30 years in good health. Some clones in this sample may be carry-over from other donors' samples. The chain uses TRBV29-1 and TRBJ1-1, with TRBD1 as a possible D gene (5 bases). The DNA for the CDR3 is TGCAGCTTTAGGGGACCGACTGAAGCTTTCTTT. This codes for CSFRGPTEAFF.